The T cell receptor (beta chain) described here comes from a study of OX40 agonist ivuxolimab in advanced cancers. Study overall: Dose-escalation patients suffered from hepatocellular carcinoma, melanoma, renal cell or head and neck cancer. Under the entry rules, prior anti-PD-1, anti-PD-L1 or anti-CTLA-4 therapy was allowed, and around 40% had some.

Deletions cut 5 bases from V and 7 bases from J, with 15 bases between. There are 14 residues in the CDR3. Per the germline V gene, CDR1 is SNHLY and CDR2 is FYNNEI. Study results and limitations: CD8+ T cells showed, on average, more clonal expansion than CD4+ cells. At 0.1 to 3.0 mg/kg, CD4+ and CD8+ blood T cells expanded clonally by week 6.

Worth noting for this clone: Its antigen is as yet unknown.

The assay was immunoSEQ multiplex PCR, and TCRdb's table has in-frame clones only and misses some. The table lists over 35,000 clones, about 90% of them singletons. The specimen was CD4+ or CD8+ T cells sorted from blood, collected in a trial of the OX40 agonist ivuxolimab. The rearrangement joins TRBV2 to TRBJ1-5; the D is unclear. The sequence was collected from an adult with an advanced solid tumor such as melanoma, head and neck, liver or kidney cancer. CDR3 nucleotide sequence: TGTGCCAGCAGTCAAGAGAGGGTAGAGCAGCCCCAGCATTTT. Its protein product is CASSQERVEQPQHF.